These T cell receptor beta chains were read from a single sample in a study of blood T cell repertoires in COVID-19. TCRdb's copy holds only in-frame clones and misses some; the assay was immunoSEQ multiplex PCR. The data show 150,000 to 200,000 clones, with 80% to 85% seen just once and under 3% held by the top ten. Sequencing input: peripheral blood. Source of these receptors: a human donor with acute or convalescent COVID-19. The donor label of this sample is uncertain. Each CDR3 is given with its conserved first and last residue. D genes are given only for firm matches. Expanded clones are given a class, and other clones once, few, many or no size at all.

V,D,J,size,DNA,CDR3
TRBV3-1/TRBV3-2,TRBD2,TRBJ2-1,.,TGTGCCAGCAGCCAGCGACTAGCGGGAAACTACAATGAGCAGTTCTTC,CASSQRLAGNYNEQFF
TRBV5-6,TRBD2,TRBJ2-3,once,TGTGCCAGCAGCTTGAAAGGTAGCGGGAAGGGGACAGATACGCAGTATTTT,CASSLKGSGKGTDTQYF
TRBV9,.,TRBJ2-5,.,TGTGCCAGCAGCGTAGCTCTGGGCAGCCAAGAGACCCAGTACTTC,CASSVALGSQETQYF
TRBV12-3/TRBV12-4,.,TRBJ2-7,few,TGTGCCAGCAGTTTTCAGGGAACCTACGAGCAGTACTTC,CASSFQGTYEQYF
TRBV28,TRBD1,TRBJ1-1,.,TGTGCCAGCAGTTCCTACGAGGACTGGGACAGTGAAGCTTTCTTT,CASSSYEDWDSEAFF
TRBV7-9,TRBD1,TRBJ1-1,.,TGTGCCAGCAGCTTAGATTTAGGGGGCAACACTGAAGCTTTCTTT,CASSLDLGGNTEAFF
TRBV10-1,.,TRBJ2-1,.,TGCGCCAGCAGCGAGGGGGACTTACTTAGTGAGCAGTTCTTC,CASSEGDLLSEQFF
TRBV19,.,TRBJ2-1,.,TGTGCCAGTAGTTCTTCCCTCCGGGTACAAGACAATGAGCAGTTCTTC,CASSSSLRVQDNEQFF
TRBV6-1,.,TRBJ2-3,.,TGTGCCAGCAGTGACATGGGACGCACAGGGGATACGCAGTATTTT,CASSDMGRTGDTQYF
TRBV27,TRBD2,TRBJ2-1,.,TGTGCCAGCAGTTCCCGACTAGCGGGGGCCAATGAGCAGTTCTTC,CASSSRLAGANEQFF
TRBV18,.,TRBJ2-7,.,TGTGCCAGCTCACTTACCCCGGACTCAGTGAGAGAGCAGTACTTC,CASSLTPDSVREQYF
TRBV6-5,.,TRBJ2-2,.,TGTGCCAGCAGTTACCGGCAGGCGAACACCGGGGAGCTGTTTTTT,CASSYRQANTGELFF
TRBV3-1/TRBV3-2,TRBD2,TRBJ2-3,.,TGTGCCAGCAGCCAACGCGGGGGGTCCACAGATACGCAGTATTTT,CASSQRGGSTDTQYF
TRBV5-6,TRBD1,TRBJ2-7,few,TGTGCCAGCAGCTCCGTCGCCGGGACAGGGGGCAACGAGCAGTACTTC,CASSSVAGTGGNEQYF
TRBV10-1,TRBD2,TRBJ2-1,.,TGCGCCAGCAGTGACGCCGGACTAGCGGTTTACAATGAGCAGTTCTTC,CASSDAGLAVYNEQFF
TRBV7-9,.,TRBJ1-4,.,TGTGCCAGCAGCTTAGCCCGGACAGTCAATGAAAAACTGTTTTTT,CASSLARTVNEKLFF
TRBV9,.,TRBJ2-1,.,TGTGCCAGCAGCGTAGACCCTAGCAATGAGCAGTTCTTC,CASSVDPSNEQFF
TRBV18,.,TRBJ1-1,.,TGTGCCAGCTCACCACCGAGCGGGGACTCGGGCACTGAAGCTTTCTTT,CASSPPSGDSGTEAFF
TRBV5-1,.,TRBJ1-2,.,TGCGCCAGCAGCTTATTCGGGGGTTTGGACTATGGCTACACCTTC,CASSLFGGLDYGYTF
TRBV28,TRBD1,TRBJ1-2,once,TGTGCCAGCAGTTCTACCGGGACAGACTATGGCTACACCTTC,CASSSTGTDYGYTF
TRBV11-2,TRBD2,TRBJ2-7,.,TGTGCCAGCAGCTTAGAGCGGGCGGGGGGGCCGGTTTACGAGCAGTACTTC,CASSLERAGGPVYEQYF
TRBV9,.,TRBJ1-1,.,TGTGCCAGCAGCGTAGGGTCGGGAGGGCTAACCACTGAAGCTTTCTTT,CASSVGSGGLTTEAFF
TRBV19,TRBD1,TRBJ1-6,once,TGTGCCAGTAGTATGGACAGGGGGCGAAATTCACCCCTCCACTTT,CASSMDRGRNSPLHF
TRBV11-2,TRBD1,TRBJ2-7,.,TGTGCCAGCAGCTTAGTAGGACAGGGGGCGATCGAGCAGTACTTC,CASSLVGQGAIEQYF
TRBV5-4,TRBD2,TRBJ2-1,.,TGTGCCAGCAGCTTGGAATTGGGTAGCGGGAGGATAAATGAGCAGTTCTTC,CASSLELGSGRINEQFF
TRBV6-5,TRBD1,TRBJ2-7,once,TGTGCCAGCAGATACGGACAGGGGCCTTCCTACGAGCAGTACTTC,CASRYGQGPSYEQYF
TRBV2,TRBD2,TRBJ2-1,once,TGTGCCAGCAGTGAAAAGGCGGGAGTTATCAATGAGCAGTTCTTC,CASSEKAGVINEQFF
TRBV5-8,.,TRBJ2-7,.,TGTGCCAGCAGCTTGGGGGAAAGGGGTAGCTACGAGCAGTACTTC,CASSLGERGSYEQYF
TRBV13,.,TRBJ2-2,.,TGTGCCAGCAGCCCTCGGCAGGGCAGGGGGGAGCTGTTTTTT,CASSPRQGRGELFF
TRBV28,TRBD1,TRBJ1-2,.,TGTGCCAGCAGTTTATCTTTGGGACAGCTCCACTATGGCTACACCTTC,CASSLSLGQLHYGYTF
TRBV6-4,.,TRBJ1-1,.,TGTGCCAGCAGTGCTGGGGGCGGTAGTACTGAAGCTTTCTTT,CASSAGGGSTEAFF
TRBV9,TRBD2,TRBJ2-1,.,TGTGCCAGCAGCGTAGAACTAGCGGGTTACAATGAGCAGTTCTTC,CASSVELAGYNEQFF
TRBV19,.,TRBJ2-7,.,TGTGCCAGTAGTTCCCAGACAGTCTCCTACGAGCAGTACTTC,CASSSQTVSYEQYF
TRBV7-2,TRBD2,TRBJ2-7,.,TGTGCCAGCAGCTTAAAGGGAGGGGTTGGGATTGGGTCCGAGCAGTACTTC,CASSLKGGVGIGSEQYF